This T cell receptor (beta chain) was sequenced in a study of blood T cell repertoires in COVID-19. Study-wide context: The United States, Italy and Spain supplied acute and convalescent COVID-19 samples.

Libraries were prepared by immunoSEQ multiplex PCR; TCRdb keeps only in-frame clonotypes and omits some of them. The sample holds some 83,000 clones, 82% seen once. The germline CDR1 and CDR2 sequences are LNHDA and SQIVND (reference sequence). The CDR3 length is 13 residues. V lost 11 bases and J lost 2; bases outside the gene matches: 8. V and J are TRBV19 and TRBJ2-7, with 8 bases matching TRBD1. What was sequenced was peripheral blood. This clonotype originated in a human donor in a cohort sampled during active COVID-19. The CDR3 is CAASGTGAYEQYF. The CDR3 region has the DNA TGTGCCGCCTCCGGGACAGGAGCCTACGAGCAGTACTTC. The variable domain in full, with the rest retrieved from reference TRBV19 and TRBJ2-7, is DGGITQSPKYLFRKEGQNVTLSCEQNLNHDAMYWYRQDPGQGLRLIYYSQIVNDFQKGDIAEGYSVSREKKESFPLTVTSAQKNPTAFYLCAASGTGAYEQYFGPGTRLTVT.